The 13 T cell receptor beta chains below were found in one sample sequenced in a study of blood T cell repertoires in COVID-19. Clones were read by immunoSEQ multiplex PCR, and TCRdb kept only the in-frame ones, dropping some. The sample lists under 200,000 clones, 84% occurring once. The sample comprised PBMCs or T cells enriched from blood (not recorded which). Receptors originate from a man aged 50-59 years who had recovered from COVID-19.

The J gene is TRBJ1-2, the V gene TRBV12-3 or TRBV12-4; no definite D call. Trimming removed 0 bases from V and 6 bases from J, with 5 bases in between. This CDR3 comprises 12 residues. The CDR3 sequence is CASSLAAHGYTF. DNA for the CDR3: TGTGCCAGCAGTTTAGCCGCGCATGGCTACACCTTC.

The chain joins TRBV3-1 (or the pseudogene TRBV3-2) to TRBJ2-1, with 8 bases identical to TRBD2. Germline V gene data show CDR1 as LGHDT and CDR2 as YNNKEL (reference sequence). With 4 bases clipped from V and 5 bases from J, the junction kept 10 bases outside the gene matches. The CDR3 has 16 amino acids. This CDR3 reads CASSLLSGTRNNEQFF. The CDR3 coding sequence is TGTGCCAGCAGCCTTCTCTCCGGGACTAGAAACAATGAGCAGTTCTTC.

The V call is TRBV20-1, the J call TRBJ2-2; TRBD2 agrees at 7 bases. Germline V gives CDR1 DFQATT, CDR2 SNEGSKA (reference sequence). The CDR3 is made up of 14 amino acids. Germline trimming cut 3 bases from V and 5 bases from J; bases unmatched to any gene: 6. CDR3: CSASAGVYTGELFF. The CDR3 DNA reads TGCAGTGCTAGTGCGGGGGTTTATACCGGGGAGCTGTTTTTT.

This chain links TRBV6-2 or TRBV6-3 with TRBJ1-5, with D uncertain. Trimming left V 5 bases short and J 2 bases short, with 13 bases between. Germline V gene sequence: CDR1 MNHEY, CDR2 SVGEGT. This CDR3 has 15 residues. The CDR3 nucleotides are TGTGCCAGCAGTCGGGAGGGTACGGGCAATCAGCCCCAGCATTTT. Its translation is CASSREGTGNQPQHF.

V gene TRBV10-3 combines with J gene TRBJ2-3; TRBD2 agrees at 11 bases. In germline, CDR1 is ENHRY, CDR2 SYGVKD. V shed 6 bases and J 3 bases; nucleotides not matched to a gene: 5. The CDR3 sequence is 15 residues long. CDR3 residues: CAIRVAGGLTDTQYF. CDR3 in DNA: TGTGCCATCAGAGTAGCGGGGGGGCTAACAGATACGCAGTATTTT.

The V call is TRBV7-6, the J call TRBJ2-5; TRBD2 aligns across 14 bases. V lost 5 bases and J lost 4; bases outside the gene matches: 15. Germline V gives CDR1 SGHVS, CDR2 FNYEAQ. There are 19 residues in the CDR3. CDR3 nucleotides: TGTGCCAGCAGCCCAGTTTCCGGGACTAGCGGGGGTAGGCGAGAGACCCAGTACTTC. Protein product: CASSPVSGTSGGRRETQYF.

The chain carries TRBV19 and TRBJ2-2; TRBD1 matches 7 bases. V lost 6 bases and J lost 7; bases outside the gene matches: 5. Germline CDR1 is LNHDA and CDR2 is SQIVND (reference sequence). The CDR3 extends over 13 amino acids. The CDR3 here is CASSLGGGGELFF. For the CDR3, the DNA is TGTGCCAGTAGCCTAGGGGGCGGCGGGGAGCTGTTTTTT.

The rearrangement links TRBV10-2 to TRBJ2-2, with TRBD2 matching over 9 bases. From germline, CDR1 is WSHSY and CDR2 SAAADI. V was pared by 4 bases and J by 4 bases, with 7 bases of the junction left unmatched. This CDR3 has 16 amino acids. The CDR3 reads CASSAPSGVGTGELFF. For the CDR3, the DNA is TGCGCCAGCAGTGCCCCTAGCGGGGTTGGCACCGGGGAGCTGTTTTTT.

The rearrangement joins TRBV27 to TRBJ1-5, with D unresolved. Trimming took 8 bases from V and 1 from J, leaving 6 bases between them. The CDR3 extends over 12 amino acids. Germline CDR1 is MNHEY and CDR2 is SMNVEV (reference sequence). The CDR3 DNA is TGTGCCAGCTCGGGGAGCAATCAGCCCCAGCATTTT. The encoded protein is CASSGSNQPQHF.

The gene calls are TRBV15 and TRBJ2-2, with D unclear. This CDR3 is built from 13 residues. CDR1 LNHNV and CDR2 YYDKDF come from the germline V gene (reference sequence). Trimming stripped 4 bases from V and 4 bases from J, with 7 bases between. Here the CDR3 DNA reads TGTGCCACCAGCACGGCTAGCACCGGGGAGCTGTTTTTT. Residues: CATSTASTGELFF.

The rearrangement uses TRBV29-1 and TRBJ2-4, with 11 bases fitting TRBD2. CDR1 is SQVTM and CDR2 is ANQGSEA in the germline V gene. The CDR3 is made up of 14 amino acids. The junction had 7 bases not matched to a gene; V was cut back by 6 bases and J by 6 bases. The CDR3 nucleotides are TGCAGCGTGACCGATCTAGCGGGGGGAAACATTCAGTACTTC. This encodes CSVTDLAGGNIQYF.

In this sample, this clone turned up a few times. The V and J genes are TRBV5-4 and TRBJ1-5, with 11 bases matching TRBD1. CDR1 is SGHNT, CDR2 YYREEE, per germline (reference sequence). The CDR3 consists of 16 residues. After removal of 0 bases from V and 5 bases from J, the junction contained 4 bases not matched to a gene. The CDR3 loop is CASSLDADRGHQPQHF. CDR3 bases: TGTGCCAGCAGCTTGGATGCGGACAGGGGGCATCAGCCCCAGCATTTT.

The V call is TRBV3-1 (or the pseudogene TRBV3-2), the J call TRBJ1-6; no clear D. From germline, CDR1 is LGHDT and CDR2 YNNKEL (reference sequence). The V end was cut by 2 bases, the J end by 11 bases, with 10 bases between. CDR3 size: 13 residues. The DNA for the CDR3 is TGTGCCAGCAGCCAAAATAGCGGGCCACCCCTCCACTTT. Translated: CASSQNSGPPLHF.